The 15 T cell receptor beta chains reported below all come from one sample, sequenced in a study of T cells in Graves' hyperthyroidism and ophthalmopathy. Amplification yielded TCR beta CDR3 regions, with RNA transcripts as the source. Researchers ran a first-round RT-PCR on the TCR CDR3 using the HTBI primer set. TCRdb used MiXCR to reprocess the multiplex PCR reads, holding one entry per CDR3 protein. The sample includes hundreds of thousands of distinct CDR3 sequences, about 20% of them seen just once. Sequences were obtained from blood. These receptors originate from a man aged 25 to 45 with Graves' ophthalmopathy.

This clonotype showed up many times. The rearrangement uses TRBV30 and TRBJ1-4; D unresolved. The germline V and J ends were trimmed by 3 bases and 9 bases, with 14 bases remaining between them. CDR1 is GTSNPN, CDR2 SVGIG, per germline (reference sequence). The CDR3 sequence is 13 residues long. The CDR3 DNA is TGTGCCTGGAGCGGAGTAGTGAGTAAAAAACTGTTTTTT. Protein sequence: CAWSGVVSKKLFF.

This clonotype was seen repeatedly, ten times or more. The chain carries TRBV20-1 and TRBJ2-3; 16 bases agree with TRBD2. Germline CDR1 is DFQATT and CDR2 is SNEGSKA (reference sequence). The CDR3 runs to 16 residues. V shed 4 bases and J 2 bases; nucleotides not matched to a gene: 3. The CDR3 bases are TGCAGTGCTACCGGGACTAGCGGGAGGGCCACAGATACGCAGTATTTT. It encodes CSATGTSGRATDTQYF.

The chain uses TRBV11-2 and TRBJ2-1; tentatively, D is TRBD2 (6 bases). The CDR3 contains 14 residues. Germline CDR1 reads SGHAT; CDR2 reads FQNNGV. Trimming cost V 5 bases and J 8 bases, with 16 bases left between them. The CDR3 nucleotides are TGTGCCAGCAGCCTCGAACTCACGGGGGATGAGCAGTTCTTC. It translates to CASSLELTGDEQFF.

About this clonotype: It may be a read error: a sequence one base away is much more abundant. The chain is built from TRBV20-1 and TRBJ2-1; 8 nucleotides line up with TRBD2. Germline V lookup: CDR1 DFQATT, CDR2 SNEGSKA (reference sequence). V lost 3 bases and J lost 11; bases outside the gene matches: 15. The CDR3 totals 15 residues. The CDR3 region is CSARVLAGFGNKQFF. The CDR3 DNA sequence: TGCAGTGCTAGGGTCTTAGCGGGGTTCGGGAATAAGCAGTTCTTC.

This clonotype was counted at least ten times. This chain links TRBV12-3 or TRBV12-4 with TRBJ1-1; no reliable D call. The CDR3 has 15 residues. Between the trimmed V and J ends, which lost 6 bases and 0 bases, there was a span of 14 bases. CDR3 sequence (DNA): TGTGCCAGCAGATTGACCCGGGTCTTGAACACTGAAGCTTTCTTT. Its translation is CASRLTRVLNTEAFF.

This clonotype was seen ten or more times. The J gene is TRBJ2-5, the V gene TRBV2; 10 positions match TRBD1. V was clipped by 9 bases and J by 5 bases; unmatched bases: 6. The CDR3 totals 13 residues. Germline values: CDR1 SNHLY, CDR2 FYNNEI. The CDR3 spells CASPGQGLETQYF. CDR3 sequence (DNA): TGTGCCAGTCCGGGACAGGGGTTGGAGACCCAGTACTTC.

V is TRBV20-1 and J is TRBJ2-7; D possibly uses TRBD1 or TRBD2 (5 bases each). Trimming left V 3 bases short and J 7 bases short, with 16 bases between. The CDR3 is 13 residues long. Germline V gene data show CDR1 as DFQATT and CDR2 as SNEGSKA (reference sequence). The CDR3, as DNA: TGCAGTGCTAGTTCCTCTTTGAGGGGAGAGCAGTACTTC. It is translated as CSASSSLRGEQYF.

This clonotype was seen many times. V and J are TRBV29-1 and TRBJ2-5, with a tentative D call TRBD1 (6 bases). CDR1 is SQVTM, CDR2 ANQGSEA, per germline. V was cut by 6 bases and J by 5 bases, with 13 bases left in between. This CDR3 is 12 amino acids long. CDR3 nucleotide sequence: TGCAGCGTCCTACAGGGAAGGGAGACCCAGTACTTC. Translated, it gives CSVLQGRETQYF.

The rearrangement uses TRBV20-1 and TRBJ2-1; 7 nucleotides match TRBD1. This CDR3 has 14 residues. V trimming: 5 bases; J trimming: 6 bases; junction bases outside the gene matches: 10. Per the germline V gene, CDR1 is DFQATT and CDR2 is SNEGSKA (reference sequence). The CDR3 loop reads CSAAPSAGGNEQFF. The CDR3 coding sequence is TGCAGTGCTGCACCGTCGGCAGGGGGCAATGAGCAGTTCTTC.

The chain recombines TRBV15 with TRBJ2-7; TRBD2 aligns across 11 bases. Germline assignment: CDR1 LNHNV and CDR2 YYDKDF (reference sequence). The CDR3 length is 15 residues. V was clipped by 1 base and J by 4 bases; unmatched bases: 3. CDR3 loop: CATSRVLAGGYEQYF. Here the CDR3 DNA reads TGTGCCACCAGCAGAGTTCTAGCGGGAGGTTACGAGCAGTACTTC.

J is TRBJ2-7 and V is TRBV3-1; D tentatively fits TRBD1 or TRBD2 (5 bases each). Trimming pared 3 bases from V and 4 bases from J, leaving 16 bases between. CDR1 and CDR2 from the germline V gene are LGHDT and YNNKEL (reference sequence). This CDR3 comprises 15 residues. The CDR3 reads CASSQLGAGMYEQYF. For the CDR3, the DNA is TGTGCCAGCAGCCAGCTAGGGGCCGGGATGTACGAGCAGTACTTC.

This clonotype was seen a handful of times. The V and J genes are TRBV2 and TRBJ2-3; a weak D match, TRBD1 (5 bases). The V gene's germline CDR1 is SNHLY and CDR2 FYNNEI. Between the trimmed V and J ends, which lost 4 bases and 2 bases, there was a span of 10 bases. The CDR3 is 14 amino acids. In nucleotides, the CDR3 is TGTGCCAGCAGTGGCGACAGATACACAGATACGCAGTATTTT. This sequence encodes CASSGDRYTDTQYF.

This clonotype was counted once. The CDR3 loop is CASSDDRHTTTYEQFF. CDR3 bases: TGTGCCAGCAGCGACGACAGACATACTACGACCTACGAGCAGTTCTTC. The chain joins TRBV5-6 to TRBJ2-1; TRBD1 is a possible D gene (5 bases). V was shortened by 4 bases and J by 10 bases, with 24 bases between the two germline ends. The CDR3 extends over 16 amino acids. The germline V gene has CDR1 SGHDT and CDR2 YYEEEE. The full variable domain, rest sourced from reference TRBV5-6 and TRBJ2-1, is DAGVTQSPTHLIKTRGQQVTLRCSPKSGHDTVSWYQQALGQGPQFIFQYYEEEERQRGNFPDRFSGHQFPNYSSELNVNALLLGDSALYLCASSDDRHTTTYEQFFGPGTRLTVL.

This clonotype was seen more than once but under ten times. The rearrangement links TRBV12-3 or TRBV12-4 to TRBJ2-5, with TRBD2 as a possible D gene (6 bases). The V end lost 6 bases, the J end lost 11 bases, and 22 bases lay between the germline ends. The CDR3 length is 14 residues. DNA of the CDR3: TGTGCCAGCAGCCTGGCGGGGAGAATACGGGGTCAGTACTTC. Protein sequence: CASSLAGRIRGQYF.

This clonotype was recorded at least ten times. V gene TRBV2 combines with J gene TRBJ2-7, with 13 bases matching TRBD2. Trimming cost V 1 base and J 5 bases; bases outside gene matches: 11. The CDR3 loop spans 18 amino acids. The germline gives CDR1 SNHLY, CDR2 FYNNEI. CDR3 DNA sequence: TGTGCCAGCAGTGAAGTAGGACTAGCGGGAGTAATCGTGGACGAGCAGTACTTC. Protein product: CASSEVGLAGVIVDEQYF.